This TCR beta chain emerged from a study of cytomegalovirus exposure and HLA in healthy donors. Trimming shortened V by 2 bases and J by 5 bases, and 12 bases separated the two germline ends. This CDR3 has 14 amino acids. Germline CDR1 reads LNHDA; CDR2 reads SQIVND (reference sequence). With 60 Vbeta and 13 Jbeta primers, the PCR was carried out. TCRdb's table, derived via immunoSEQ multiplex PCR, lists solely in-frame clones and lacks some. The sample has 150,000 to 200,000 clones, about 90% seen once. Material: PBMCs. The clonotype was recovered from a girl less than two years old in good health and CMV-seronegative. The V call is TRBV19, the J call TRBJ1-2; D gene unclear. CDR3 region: CASSIMRASYGYTF. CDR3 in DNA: TGTGCCAGTAGTATAATGAGGGCTTCTTATGGCTACACCTTC.